This T cell receptor beta chain was observed in a study of cytomegalovirus exposure and HLA in healthy donors. Primers: 60 Vbeta forward and 13 Jbeta reverse. TCRdb's copy holds only in-frame clones and misses some; the assay was immunoSEQ multiplex PCR. The top ten hold 2.7% of the sample, which has about 90,000 clones, 65% to 85% seen once. Healthy bone marrow donors supplied every sample. Germline CDR1 SNHLY, CDR2 FYNNEI. The CDR3 is made up of 14 amino acids. With 4 bases clipped from V and 7 bases from J, the junction kept 4 bases outside the gene matches. Study findings and constraints: Reported performance of the classifier showed diagnosis of cytomegalovirus status with high specificity and sensitivity.

Points on this clone: The antigen is not known. Other DNA sequences in the same sample also yield this CDR3.

V and J are TRBV2 and TRBJ1-5; 10 bases align to TRBD1. The receptor was isolated from a man aged 25 to 45 in good health and CMV-seronegative. The sequencing sample was made of PBMCs. Here the CDR3 reads CASSGQGAIQPQHF. For the CDR3, the DNA is TGTGCCAGCAGTGGACAGGGGGCCATCCAGCCCCAGCATTTT. Filled out from reference TRBV2 and TRBJ1-5, the complete variable domain reads EPEVTQTPSHQVTQMGQEVILRCVPISNHLYFYWYRQILGQKVEFLVSFYNNEISEKSEIFDDQFSVERPDGSNFTLKIRSTKLEDSAMYFCASSGQGAIQPQHFGDGTRLSIL.